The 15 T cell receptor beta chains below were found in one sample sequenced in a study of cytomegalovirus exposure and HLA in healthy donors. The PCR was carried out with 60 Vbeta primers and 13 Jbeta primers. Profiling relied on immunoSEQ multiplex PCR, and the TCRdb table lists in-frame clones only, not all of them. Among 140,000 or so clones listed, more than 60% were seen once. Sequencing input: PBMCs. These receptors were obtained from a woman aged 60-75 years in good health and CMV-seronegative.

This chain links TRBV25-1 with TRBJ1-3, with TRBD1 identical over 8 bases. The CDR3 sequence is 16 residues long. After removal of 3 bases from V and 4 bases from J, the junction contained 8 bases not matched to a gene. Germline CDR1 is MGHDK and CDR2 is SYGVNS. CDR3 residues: CASSDPSGTGGNTIYF. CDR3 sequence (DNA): TGTGCCAGCAGTGATCCTTCCGGGACAGGCGGAAACACCATATATTTT.

CDR3 in amino acids: CASSATEALSYEQYF. CDR3 in DNA: TGTGCCAGCAGCGCTACGGAGGCACTCTCCTACGAGCAGTACTTC. The V gene is TRBV7-8, the J gene TRBJ2-5, with a tentative D call TRBD2 (5 bases). Judging by the DNA end, TRBJ2-7 fits better; the J call may be wrong. The CDR3 covers 15 residues. Germline V gene sequence: CDR1 SGHVS, CDR2 FQNEAQ.

This chain's CDR3 is CSVGGANTGELFF. Written as DNA, the CDR3 is TGCAGCGTTGGGGGGGCGAACACCGGGGAGCTGTTTTTT. The chain links TRBV29-1 to TRBJ2-2; a weak D match, TRBD2 (6 bases). CDR1 and CDR2 from the germline V gene are SQVTM and ANQGSEA. V was pared by 4 bases and J by 0 bases, with 6 bases between. The CDR3 has 13 amino acids.

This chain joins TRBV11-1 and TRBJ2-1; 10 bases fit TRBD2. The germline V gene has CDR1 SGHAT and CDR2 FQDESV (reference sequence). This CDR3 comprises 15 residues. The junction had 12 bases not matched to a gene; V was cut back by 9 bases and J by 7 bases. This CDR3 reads CASQASGGLWNEQFF. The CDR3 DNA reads TGTGCCAGTCAGGCTAGCGGGGGTTTGTGGAATGAGCAGTTCTTC.

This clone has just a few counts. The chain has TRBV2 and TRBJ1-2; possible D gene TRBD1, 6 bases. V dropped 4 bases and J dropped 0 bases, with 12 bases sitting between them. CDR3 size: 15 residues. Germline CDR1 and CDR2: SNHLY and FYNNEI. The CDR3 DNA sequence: TGTGCCAGCAGTGTGGACAGTTTCTCTAACTATGGCTACACCTTC. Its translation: CASSVDSFSNYGYTF.

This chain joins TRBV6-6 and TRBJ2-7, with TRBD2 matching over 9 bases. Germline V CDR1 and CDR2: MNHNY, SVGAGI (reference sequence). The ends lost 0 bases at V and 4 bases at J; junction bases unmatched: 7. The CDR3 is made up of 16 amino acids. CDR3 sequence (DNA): TGTGCCAGCAGTTACTCGGGGCGGGGGGGACAGTACGAGCAGTACTTC. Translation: CASSYSGRGGQYEQYF.

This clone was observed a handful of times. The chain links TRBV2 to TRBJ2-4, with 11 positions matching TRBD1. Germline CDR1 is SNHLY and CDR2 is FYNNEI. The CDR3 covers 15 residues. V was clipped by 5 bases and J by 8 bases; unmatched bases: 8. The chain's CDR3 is CASSLGTGGSDIQYF. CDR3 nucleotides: TGTGCCAGCAGTCTAGGGACAGGGGGATCTGACATTCAGTACTTC.

The CDR3, as DNA: TGTGCCAGTAGTACGGGACAGGGTCAGCCCCGCTGGAGCACAGATACGCAGTATTTT. This encodes CASSTGQGQPRWSTDTQYF. The gene calls are TRBV19 and TRBJ2-3; TRBD1 aligns across 9 bases. The ends lost 4 bases at V and 0 bases at J; junction bases unmatched: 14. The length of the CDR3 is 19 residues. The germline gives CDR1 LNHDA, CDR2 SQIVND (reference sequence).

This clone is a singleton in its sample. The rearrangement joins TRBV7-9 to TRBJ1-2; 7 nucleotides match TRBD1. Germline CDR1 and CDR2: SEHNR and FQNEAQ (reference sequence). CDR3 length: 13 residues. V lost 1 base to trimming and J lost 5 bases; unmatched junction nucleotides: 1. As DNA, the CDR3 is TGTGCCAGCAGCTTAGAACAGGGGTATGGCTACACCTTC. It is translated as CASSLEQGYGYTF.

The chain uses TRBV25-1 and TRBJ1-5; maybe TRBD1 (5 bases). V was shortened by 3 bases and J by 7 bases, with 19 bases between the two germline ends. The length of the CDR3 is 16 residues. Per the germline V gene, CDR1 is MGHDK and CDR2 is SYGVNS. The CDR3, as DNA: TGTGCCAGCAGTGACAGCGGGGGGGGGAAGAACCAGCCCCAGCATTTT. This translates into CASSDSGGGKNQPQHF.

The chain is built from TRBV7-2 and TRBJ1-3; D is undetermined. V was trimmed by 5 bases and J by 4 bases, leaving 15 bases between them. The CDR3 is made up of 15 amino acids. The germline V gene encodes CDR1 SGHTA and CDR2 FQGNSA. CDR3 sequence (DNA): TGTGCCAGCAGCCCCGACAAACGTCAGGGAAACACCATATATTTT. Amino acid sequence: CASSPDKRQGNTIYF.

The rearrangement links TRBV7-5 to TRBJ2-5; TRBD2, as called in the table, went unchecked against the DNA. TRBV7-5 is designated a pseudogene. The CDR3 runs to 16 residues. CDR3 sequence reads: CVRSLARTSGRKTQYF. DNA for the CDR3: TGTGTCAGAAGCTTAGCAAGGACTAGCGGGAGGAAGACCCAGTACTTC.

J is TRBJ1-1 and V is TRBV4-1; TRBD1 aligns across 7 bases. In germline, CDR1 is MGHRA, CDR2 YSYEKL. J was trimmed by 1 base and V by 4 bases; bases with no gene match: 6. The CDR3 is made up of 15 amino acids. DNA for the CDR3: TGCGCCAGCAGCCTAACGGGACAGTCGAACACTGAAGCTTTCTTT. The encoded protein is CASSLTGQSNTEAFF.

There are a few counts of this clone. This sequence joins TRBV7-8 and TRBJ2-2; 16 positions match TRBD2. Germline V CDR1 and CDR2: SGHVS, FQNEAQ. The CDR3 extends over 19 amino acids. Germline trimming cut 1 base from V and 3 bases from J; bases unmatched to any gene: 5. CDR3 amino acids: CASSLVGTSGGADTGELFF. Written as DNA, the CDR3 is TGTGCCAGCAGCTTAGTTGGGACTAGCGGGGGGGCCGACACCGGGGAGCTGTTTTTT.

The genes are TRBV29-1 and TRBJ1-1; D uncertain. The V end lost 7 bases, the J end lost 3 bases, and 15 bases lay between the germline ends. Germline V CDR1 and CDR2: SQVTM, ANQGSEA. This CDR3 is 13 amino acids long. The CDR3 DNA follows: TGCAGCGGGGCGGAGGGAAGCTACACTGAAGCTTTCTTT. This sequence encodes CSGAEGSYTEAFF. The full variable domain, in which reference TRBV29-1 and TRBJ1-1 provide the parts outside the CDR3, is SAVISQKPSRDICQRGTSLTIQCQVDSQVTMMFWYRQQPGQSLTLIATANQGSEATYESGFVIDKFPISRPNLTFSTLTVSNMSPEDSSIYLCSGAEGSYTEAFFGQGTRLTVV.